This T cell receptor (beta chain) was identified during a study of blood T cell repertoires in COVID-19. Study in general: Acute and convalescent COVID-19 specimens originated in the United States, Italy and Spain. Sources were T cells, B-cell-depleted T cells, or PBMCs; the material itself was cDNA or gDNA.

Original analysis: Counts of nucleated cells, estimated from reference gene primer amplification, were obtained. The assay was immunoSEQ multiplex PCR, and TCRdb's table has in-frame clones only and misses some. The D gene and trimming were derived from the DNA, and the V and J assignments and clone size from that table. The table shows approximately 210,000 clones, with about 91% occurring only once. Regarding this clone: A read error may produce the germline difference seen at one junction end.

Sequencing used peripheral blood. The TCR was taken from a man aged 25 to 45 with acute or convalescent COVID-19.

CDR3 protein: CASSAGLASSYEQYF. The CDR3 DNA reads TGTGCTAGCAGCGCCGGACTCGCAAGCTCCTACGAGCAGTACTTC. The rearrangement joins TRBV7-7 to TRBJ2-7; possible D gene TRBD2, 5 bases. The CDR3 is 15 residues long. Germline V CDR1 and CDR2: SSHAT, FNYEAQ (reference sequence).